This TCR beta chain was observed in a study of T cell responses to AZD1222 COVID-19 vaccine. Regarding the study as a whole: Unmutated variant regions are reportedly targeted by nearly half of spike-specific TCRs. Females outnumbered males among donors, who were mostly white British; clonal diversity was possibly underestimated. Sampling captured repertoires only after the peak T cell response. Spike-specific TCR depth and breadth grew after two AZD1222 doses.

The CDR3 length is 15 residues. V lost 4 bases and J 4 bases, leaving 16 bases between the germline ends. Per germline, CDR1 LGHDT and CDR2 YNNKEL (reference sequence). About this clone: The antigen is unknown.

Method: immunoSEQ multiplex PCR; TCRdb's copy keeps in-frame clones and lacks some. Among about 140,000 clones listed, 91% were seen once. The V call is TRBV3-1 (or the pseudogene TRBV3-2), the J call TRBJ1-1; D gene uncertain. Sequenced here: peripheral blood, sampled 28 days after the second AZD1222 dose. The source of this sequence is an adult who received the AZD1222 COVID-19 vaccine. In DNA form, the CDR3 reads TGTGCCAGCAGCCCAGAAGTCACGGGCTCCACTGAAGCTTTCTTT. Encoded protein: CASSPEVTGSTEAFF.